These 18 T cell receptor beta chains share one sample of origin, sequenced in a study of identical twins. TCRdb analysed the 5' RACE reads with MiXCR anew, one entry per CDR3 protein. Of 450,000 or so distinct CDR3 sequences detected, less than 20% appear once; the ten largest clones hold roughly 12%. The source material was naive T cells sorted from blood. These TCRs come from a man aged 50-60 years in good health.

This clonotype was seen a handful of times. CDR3 sequence: CSATPDSAYEQYF. The CDR3, as DNA: TGCAGTGCCACCCCGGACTCAGCCTACGAGCAGTACTTC. The rearrangement links TRBV20-1 to TRBJ2-7, with D tentatively TRBD2 (5 bases). The V end was cut by 6 bases, the J end by 2 bases, with 14 bases between. The CDR3 runs to 13 residues. Looked up from germline, CDR1 is DFQATT and CDR2 is SNEGSKA (reference sequence).

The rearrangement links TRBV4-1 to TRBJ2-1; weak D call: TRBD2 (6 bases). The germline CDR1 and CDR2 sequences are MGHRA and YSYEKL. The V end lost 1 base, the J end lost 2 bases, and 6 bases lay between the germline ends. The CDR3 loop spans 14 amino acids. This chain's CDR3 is CASSQAGAYNEQFF. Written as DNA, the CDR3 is TGCGCCAGCAGCCAAGCGGGGGCCTACAATGAGCAGTTCTTC.

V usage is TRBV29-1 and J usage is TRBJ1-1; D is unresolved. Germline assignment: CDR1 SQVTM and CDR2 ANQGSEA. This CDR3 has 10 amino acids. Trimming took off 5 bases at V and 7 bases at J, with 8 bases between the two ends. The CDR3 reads CSVFWVEAFF. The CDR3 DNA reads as TGCAGCGTTTTCTGGGTTGAAGCTTTCTTT.

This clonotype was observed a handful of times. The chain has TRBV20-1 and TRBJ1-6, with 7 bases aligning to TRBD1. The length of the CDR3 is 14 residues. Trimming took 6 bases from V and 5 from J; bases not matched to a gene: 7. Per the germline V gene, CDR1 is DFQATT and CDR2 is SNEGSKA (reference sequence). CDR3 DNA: TGCAGTGCCGAGATCGGGACAGATAATTCACCCCTCCACTTT. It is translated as CSAEIGTDNSPLHF.

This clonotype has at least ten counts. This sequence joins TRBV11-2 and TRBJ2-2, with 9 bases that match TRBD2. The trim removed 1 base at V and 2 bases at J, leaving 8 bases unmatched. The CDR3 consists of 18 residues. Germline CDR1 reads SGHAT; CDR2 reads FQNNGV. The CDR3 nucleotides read TGTGCCAGCAGCTTAGTCGGGGCTAGCGGGGATAACACCGGGGAGCTGTTTTTT. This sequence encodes CASSLVGASGDNTGELFF.

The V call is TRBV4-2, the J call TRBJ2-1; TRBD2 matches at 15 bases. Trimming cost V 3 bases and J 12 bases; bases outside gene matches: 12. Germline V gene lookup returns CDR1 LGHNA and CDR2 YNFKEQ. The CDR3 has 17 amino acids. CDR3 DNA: TGTGCCAGCAGCCAGGAAACCGGGACTAGCGGGGGGTTGAGGCAGTTCTTC. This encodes CASSQETGTSGGLRQFF.

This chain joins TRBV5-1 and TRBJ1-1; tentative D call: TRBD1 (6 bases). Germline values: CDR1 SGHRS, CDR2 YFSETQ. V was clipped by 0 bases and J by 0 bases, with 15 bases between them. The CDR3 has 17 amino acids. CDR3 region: CASSLENPGQLNTEAFF. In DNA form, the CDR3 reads TGCGCCAGCAGCTTGGAAAATCCGGGACAACTGAACACTGAAGCTTTCTTT.

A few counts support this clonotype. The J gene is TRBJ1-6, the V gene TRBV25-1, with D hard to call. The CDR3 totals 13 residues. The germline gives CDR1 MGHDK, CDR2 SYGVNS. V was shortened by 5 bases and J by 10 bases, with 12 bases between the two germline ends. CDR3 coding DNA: TGTGCCAGCAGTCCCGCGGATTACTCACCCCTCCACTTT. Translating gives CASSPADYSPLHF.

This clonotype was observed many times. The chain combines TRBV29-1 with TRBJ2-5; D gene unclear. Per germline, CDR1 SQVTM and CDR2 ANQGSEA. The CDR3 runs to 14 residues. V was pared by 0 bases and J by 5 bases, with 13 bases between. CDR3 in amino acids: CSVEDLSGWETQYF. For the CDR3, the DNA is TGCAGCGTTGAAGATCTGTCGGGTTGGGAGACCCAGTACTTC. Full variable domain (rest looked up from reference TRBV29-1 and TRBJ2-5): SAVISQKPSRDICQRGTSLTIQCQVDSQVTMMFWYRQQPGQSLTLIATANQGSEATYESGFVIDKFPISRPNLTFSTLTVSNMSPEDSSIYLCSVEDLSGWETQYFGPGTRLLVL.

CDR3 in amino acids: CASSQDRGAKNIQYF. The CDR3 region has the DNA TGTGCCAGCAGCCAAGACAGGGGTGCCAAAAACATTCAGTACTTC. This rearrangement joins TRBV4-2 to TRBJ2-4; weak D call: TRBD1 (6 bases). The CDR3 has 15 residues. Germline values: CDR1 LGHNA, CDR2 YNFKEQ. V was shortened by 0 bases and J by 1 base, with 7 bases between the two germline ends.

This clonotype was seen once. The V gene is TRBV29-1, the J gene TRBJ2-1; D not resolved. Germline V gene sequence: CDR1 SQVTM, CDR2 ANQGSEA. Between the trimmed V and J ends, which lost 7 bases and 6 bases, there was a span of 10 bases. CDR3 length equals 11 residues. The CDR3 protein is CSGYGPNEQFF. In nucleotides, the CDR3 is TGCAGCGGTTATGGGCCCAATGAGCAGTTCTTC.

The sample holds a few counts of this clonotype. The CDR3 DNA reads as TGCAGTGCTCCCCGGGTAGTCGCAGATACGCAGTATTTT. As protein: CSAPRVVADTQYF. The chain is built from TRBV20-1 and TRBJ2-3; D is undetermined. The length of the CDR3 is 13 residues. CDR1 is DFQATT and CDR2 is SNEGSKA in the germline V gene (reference sequence). Trimming shortened V by 5 bases and J by 4 bases, and 13 bases separated the two germline ends.

The CDR3 nucleotides are TGCAGTGCTCAGGCAGGCAATCAGCCCCAGCATTTT. Its protein is CSAQAGNQPQHF. The chain has TRBV20-1 and TRBJ1-5; D remains unclear. Trimming pared 5 bases from V and 2 bases from J, leaving 7 bases between. The germline CDR1 and CDR2 sequences are DFQATT and SNEGSKA (reference sequence). The length of the CDR3 is 12 residues.

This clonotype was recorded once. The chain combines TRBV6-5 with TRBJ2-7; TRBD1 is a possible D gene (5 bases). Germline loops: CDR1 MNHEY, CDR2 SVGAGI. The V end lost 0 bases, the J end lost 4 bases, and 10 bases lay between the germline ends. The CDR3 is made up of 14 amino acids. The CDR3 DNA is TGTGCCAGCAGTTACTCAAGACAGACTTACGAGCAGTACTTC. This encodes CASSYSRQTYEQYF.

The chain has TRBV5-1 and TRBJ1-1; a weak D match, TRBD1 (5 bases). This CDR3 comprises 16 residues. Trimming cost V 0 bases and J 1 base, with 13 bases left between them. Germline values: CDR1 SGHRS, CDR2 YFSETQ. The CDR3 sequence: CASSLEQAGRNTEAFF. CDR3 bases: TGCGCCAGCAGCTTGGAACAGGCTGGGAGGAACACTGAAGCTTTCTTT.

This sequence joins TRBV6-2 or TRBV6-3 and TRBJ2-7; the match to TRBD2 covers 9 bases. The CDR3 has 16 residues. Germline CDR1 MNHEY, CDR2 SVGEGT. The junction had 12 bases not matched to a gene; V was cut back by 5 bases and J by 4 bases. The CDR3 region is CASSPHASGKLYEQYF. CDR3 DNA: TGTGCCAGCAGTCCCCACGCTAGCGGGAAGTTATACGAGCAGTACTTC.

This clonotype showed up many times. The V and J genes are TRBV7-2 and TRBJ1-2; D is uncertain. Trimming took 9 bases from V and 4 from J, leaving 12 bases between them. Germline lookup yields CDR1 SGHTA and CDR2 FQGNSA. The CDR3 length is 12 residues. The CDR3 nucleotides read TGTGCCAGTAGTTTGGACGGCTATGGCTACACCTTC. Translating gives CASSLDGYGYTF.

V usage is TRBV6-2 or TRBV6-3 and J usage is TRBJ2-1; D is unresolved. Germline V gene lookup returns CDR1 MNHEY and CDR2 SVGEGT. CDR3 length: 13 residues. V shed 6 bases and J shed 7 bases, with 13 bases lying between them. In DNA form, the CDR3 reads TGTGCCAGCAGCCGTCCTAGTCTAAATGAGCAGTTCTTC. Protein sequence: CASSRPSLNEQFF.